This T cell receptor (beta chain) was profiled in a study of blood T cell repertoires in COVID-19. The wider study: T cells, B-cell-depleted T cells, or PBMCs supplied cDNA or gDNA.

Per the original data handling: Estimates of nucleated cell counts were drawn from the amplification of reference gene primers. Sequencing was performed with immunoSEQ multiplex PCR; in TCRdb, only in-frame clones are kept and a portion is missing. D and trimming were read from the DNA, whereas the V and J calls and clone size are those reported in that table. The sample consists of under 450,000 clones, about nine tenths of them appearing once. The Seattle patients, enrolled during active infection, were followed longitudinally. Unmatched junction bases numbered 10, after V lost 4 bases and J lost 10 bases. Germline V gene sequence: CDR1 SGHAT, CDR2 FQNNGV. This CDR3 is 15 amino acids long.

The chain recombines TRBV11-2 with TRBJ2-1; 10 bases agree with TRBD2. Sequencing input: peripheral blood. The source is a woman in her fifties or sixties with COVID-19, enrolled during active disease. CDR3 nucleotides: TGTGCCAGCAGCTCGAGCGGGGGGGGCCCTCGGGAGCAGTTCTTC. Encoded protein: CASSSSGGGPREQFF.